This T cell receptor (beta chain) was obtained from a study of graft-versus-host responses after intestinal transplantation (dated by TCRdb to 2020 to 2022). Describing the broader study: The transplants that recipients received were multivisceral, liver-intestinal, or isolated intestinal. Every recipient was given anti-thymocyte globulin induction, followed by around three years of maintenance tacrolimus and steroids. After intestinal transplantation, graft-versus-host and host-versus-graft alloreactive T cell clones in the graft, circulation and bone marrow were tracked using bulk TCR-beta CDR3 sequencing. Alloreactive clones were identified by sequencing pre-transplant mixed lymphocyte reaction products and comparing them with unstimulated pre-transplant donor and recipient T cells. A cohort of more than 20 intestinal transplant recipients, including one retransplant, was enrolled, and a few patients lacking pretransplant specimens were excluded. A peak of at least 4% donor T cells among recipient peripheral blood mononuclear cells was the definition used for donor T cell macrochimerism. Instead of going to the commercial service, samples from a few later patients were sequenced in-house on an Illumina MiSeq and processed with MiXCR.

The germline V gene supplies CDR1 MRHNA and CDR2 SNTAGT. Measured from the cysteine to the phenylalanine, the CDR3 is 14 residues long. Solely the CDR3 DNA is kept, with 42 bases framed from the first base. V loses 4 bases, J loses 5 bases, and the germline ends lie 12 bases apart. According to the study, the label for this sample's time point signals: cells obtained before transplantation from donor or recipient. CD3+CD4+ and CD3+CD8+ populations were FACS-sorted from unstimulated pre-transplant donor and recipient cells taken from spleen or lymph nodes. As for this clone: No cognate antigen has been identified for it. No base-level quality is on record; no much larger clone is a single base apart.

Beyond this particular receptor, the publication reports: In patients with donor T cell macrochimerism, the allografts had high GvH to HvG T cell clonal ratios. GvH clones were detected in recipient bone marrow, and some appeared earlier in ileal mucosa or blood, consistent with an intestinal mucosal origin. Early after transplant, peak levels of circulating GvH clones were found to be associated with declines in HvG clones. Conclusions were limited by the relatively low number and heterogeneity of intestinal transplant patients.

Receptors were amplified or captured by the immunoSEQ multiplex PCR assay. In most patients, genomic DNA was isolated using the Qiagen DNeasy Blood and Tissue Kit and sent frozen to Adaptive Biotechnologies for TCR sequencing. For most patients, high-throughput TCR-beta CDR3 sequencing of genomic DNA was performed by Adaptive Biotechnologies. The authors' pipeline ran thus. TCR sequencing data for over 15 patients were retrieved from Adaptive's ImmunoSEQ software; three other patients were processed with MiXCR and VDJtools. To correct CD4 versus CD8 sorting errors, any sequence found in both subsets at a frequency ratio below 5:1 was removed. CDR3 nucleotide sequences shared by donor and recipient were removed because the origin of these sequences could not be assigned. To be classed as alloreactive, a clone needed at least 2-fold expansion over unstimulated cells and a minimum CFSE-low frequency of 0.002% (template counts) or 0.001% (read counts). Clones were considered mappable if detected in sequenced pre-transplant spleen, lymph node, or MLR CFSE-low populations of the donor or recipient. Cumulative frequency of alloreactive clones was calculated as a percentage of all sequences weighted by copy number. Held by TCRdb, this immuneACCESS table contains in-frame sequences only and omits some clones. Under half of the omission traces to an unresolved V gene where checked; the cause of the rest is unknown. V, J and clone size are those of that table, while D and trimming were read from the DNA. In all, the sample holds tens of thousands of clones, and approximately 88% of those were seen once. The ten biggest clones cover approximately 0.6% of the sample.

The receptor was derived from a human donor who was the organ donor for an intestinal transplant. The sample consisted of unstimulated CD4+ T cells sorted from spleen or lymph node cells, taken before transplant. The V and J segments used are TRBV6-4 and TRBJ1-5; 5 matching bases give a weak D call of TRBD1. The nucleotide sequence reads TGTGCCAGCAGTGTCGGAGGAGGGGATCAGCCCCAGCATTTT. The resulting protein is CASSVGGGDQPQHF.